This T cell receptor (beta chain) was observed in a study of control samples from healthy donors and cancer patients. The data were produced by immunoSEQ multiplex PCR, yet TCRdb's version contains in-frame clones alone and is incomplete. In the table there are about 59,000 clones, roughly 90% of which are singletons. This CDR3 comprises 12 residues. The V end lost 4 bases, the J end lost 7 bases, and 7 bases lay between the germline ends. The germline CDR1 and CDR2 sequences are LNHDA and SQIVND (reference sequence). The chain links TRBV19 to TRBJ1-4; a possible D gene is TRBD1 (5 bases). The clonotype was recovered from a man in his forties with colorectal cancer. Sequencing was carried out using PBMCs. The CDR3 here is CASSRRGEKLFF. Here the CDR3 DNA reads TGTGCCAGTAGTAGGAGGGGTGAAAAACTGTTTTTT.